This TCR beta chain was recorded in a study of cytotoxic CD8 clonotypes in ibrutinib-treated CLL. Whole-study context: Samples had a mean of 255,043 productive templates and tens of thousands of productive rearrangements.

General study points: Samples from sustained-remission and progressing patients were taken at different times. Clonality rose at ibrutinib response, held steady in sustained remission, and fell toward baseline at progression. In comparison with age-matched healthy donors, baseline clonality was higher and tracked circulating CD8+ T-cell counts.

Data came from immunoSEQ multiplex PCR; TCRdb stores just in-frame clones and leaves some out. This sample has hundreds of thousands of clones, with 60% to 75% found just once. CDR3 size: 15 residues. Between the trimmed V and J ends, which lost 1 base and 4 bases, there was a span of 11 bases. Looked up from germline, CDR1 is SGHTA and CDR2 is FQGNSA. This clone was observed a few times. Its antigen is unknown. Other DNA sequences in the sample encode the same CDR3. The rearrangement uses TRBV7-2 and TRBJ1-5; no reliable D call. This clonotype was obtained from a human donor with chronic lymphocytic leukemia. The specimen comprised PBMCs, sampled after 24 months of ibrutinib treatment. The DNA of the CDR3 is TGTGCCAGCAGCTTAGTGGCCGGGATTAATCAGCCCCAGCATTTT. As protein: CASSLVAGINQPQHF.